Listed here is a single T cell receptor beta chain. Its matching antigen is unknown. A second about 7 to 12 cycle PCR used barcoded and J-beta primers. TCRdb reprocessed the 5' RACE reads with MiXCR, giving one entry per CDR3 protein. Of around 940,000 distinct CDR3 sequences listed, roughly 47% are singletons. Trimming cost V 6 bases and J 2 bases, with 12 bases left between them. Looked up from germline, CDR1 is MRHNA and CDR2 is SNTAGT. The CDR3 loop spans 14 amino acids. This record comes from a study of blood T cells in healthy people across ages. Findings and limits, study-wide: Among T cells, TCR beta diversity per million cells dropped roughly linearly as age rose. Relative to aged donors, long-lived donors carried more naive CD4+ cells and displayed higher diversity.

PBMCs, at least 7 million per sample, were isolated. The sample consisted of blood. The receptor was derived from a woman aged 55-70 years in good health. The chain employs TRBV6-4 and TRBJ2-3; D gene unclear. In nucleotides, the CDR3 is TGTGCCAGCAGGGAAGCTTTGAACACAGATACGCAGTATTTT. The encoded protein is CASREALNTDTQYF.